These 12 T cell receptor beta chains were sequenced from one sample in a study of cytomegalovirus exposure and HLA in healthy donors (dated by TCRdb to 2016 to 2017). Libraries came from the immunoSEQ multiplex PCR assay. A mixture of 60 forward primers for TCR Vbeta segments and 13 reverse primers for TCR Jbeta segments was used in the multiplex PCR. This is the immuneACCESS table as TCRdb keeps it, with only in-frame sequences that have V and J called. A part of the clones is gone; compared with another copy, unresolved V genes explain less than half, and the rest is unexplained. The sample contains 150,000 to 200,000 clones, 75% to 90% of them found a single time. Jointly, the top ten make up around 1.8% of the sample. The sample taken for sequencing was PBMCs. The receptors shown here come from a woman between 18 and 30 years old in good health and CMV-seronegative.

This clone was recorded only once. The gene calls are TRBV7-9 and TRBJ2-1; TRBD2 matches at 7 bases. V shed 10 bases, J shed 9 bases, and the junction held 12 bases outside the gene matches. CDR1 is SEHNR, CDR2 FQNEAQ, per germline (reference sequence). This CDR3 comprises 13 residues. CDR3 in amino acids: CANRKAAGVEQFF. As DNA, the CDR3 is TGTGCCAATCGGAAGGCGGCGGGGGTTGAGCAGTTCTTC. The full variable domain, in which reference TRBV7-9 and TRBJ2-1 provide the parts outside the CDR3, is DTGVSQNPRHKITKRGQNVTFRCDPISEHNRLYWYRQTLGQGPEFLTYFQNEAQLEKSRLLSDRFSAERPKGSFSTLEIQRTEQGDSAMYLCANRKAAGVEQFFGPGTRLTVL.

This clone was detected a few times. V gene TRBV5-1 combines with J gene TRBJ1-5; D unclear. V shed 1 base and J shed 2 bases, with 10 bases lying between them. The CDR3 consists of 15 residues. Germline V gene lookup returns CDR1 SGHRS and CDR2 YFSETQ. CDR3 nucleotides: TGCGCCAGCAGCTTGTTGGGAGGACGCAATCAGCCCCAGCATTTT. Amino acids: CASSLLGGRNQPQHF.

As DNA, the CDR3 is TGTGCCAGTAGCCCGAGGAGACAGCGATCCTCCTACGAGCAGTACTTC. Its translation: CASSPRRQRSSYEQYF. The chain links TRBV19 to TRBJ2-7; maybe TRBD1 (5 bases). Germline CDR1 is LNHDA and CDR2 is SQIVND (reference sequence). V dropped 6 bases and J dropped 0 bases, with 18 bases sitting between them. The CDR3 has 16 residues.

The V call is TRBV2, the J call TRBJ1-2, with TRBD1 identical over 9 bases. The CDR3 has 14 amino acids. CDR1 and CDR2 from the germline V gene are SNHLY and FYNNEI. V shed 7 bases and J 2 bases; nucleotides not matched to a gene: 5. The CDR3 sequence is CASMGDRANYGYTF. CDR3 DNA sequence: TGTGCCAGCATGGGGGACAGGGCCAACTATGGCTACACCTTC.

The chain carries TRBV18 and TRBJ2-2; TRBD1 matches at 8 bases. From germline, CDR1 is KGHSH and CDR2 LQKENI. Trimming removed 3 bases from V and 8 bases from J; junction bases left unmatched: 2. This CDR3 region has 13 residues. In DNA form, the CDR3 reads TGTGCCAGCTCACCGGACAGGGAAGGGGAGCTGTTTTTT. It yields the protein CASSPDREGELFF. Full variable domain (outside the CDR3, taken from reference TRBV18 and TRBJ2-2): NAGVMQNPRHLVRRRGQEARLRCSPMKGHSHVYWYRQLPEEGLKFMVYLQKENIIDESGMPKERFSAEFPKEGPSILRIQQVVRGDSAAYFCASSPDREGELFFGEGSRLTVL.

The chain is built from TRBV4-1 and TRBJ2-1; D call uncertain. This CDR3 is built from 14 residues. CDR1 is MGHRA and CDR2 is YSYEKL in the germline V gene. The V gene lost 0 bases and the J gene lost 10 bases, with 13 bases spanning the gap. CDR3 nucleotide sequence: TGCGCCAGCAGCCAAGATCTCATGCGCGAGGAGCAGTTCTTC. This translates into CASSQDLMREEQFF.

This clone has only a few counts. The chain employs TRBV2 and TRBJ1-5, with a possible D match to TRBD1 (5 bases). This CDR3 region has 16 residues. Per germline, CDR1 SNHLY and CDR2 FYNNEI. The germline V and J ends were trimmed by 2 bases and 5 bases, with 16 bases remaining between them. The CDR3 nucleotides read TGTGCCAGCAGTGAACTCGGGCAGGGCGGCGATCAGCCCCAGCATTTT. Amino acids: CASSELGQGGDQPQHF.

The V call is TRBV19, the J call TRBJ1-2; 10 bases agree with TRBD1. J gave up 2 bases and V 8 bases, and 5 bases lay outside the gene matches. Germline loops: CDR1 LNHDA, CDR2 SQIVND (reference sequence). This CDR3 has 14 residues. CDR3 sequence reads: CASSQGQGNYGYTF. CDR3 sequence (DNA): TGTGCCAGTTCCCAGGGACAGGGGAACTATGGCTACACCTTC.

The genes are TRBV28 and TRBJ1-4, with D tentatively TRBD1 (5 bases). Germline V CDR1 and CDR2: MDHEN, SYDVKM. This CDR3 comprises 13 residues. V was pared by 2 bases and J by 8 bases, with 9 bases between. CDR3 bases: TGTGCCAGCAGTTTACCAGGGCGGGAAAAACTGTTTTTT. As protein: CASSLPGREKLFF. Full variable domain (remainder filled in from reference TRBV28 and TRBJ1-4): DVKVTQSSRYLVKRTGEKVFLECVQDMDHENMFWYRQDPGLGLRLIYFSYDVKMKEKGDIPEGYSVSREKKERFSLILESASTNQTSMYLCASSLPGREKLFFGSGTQLSVL.

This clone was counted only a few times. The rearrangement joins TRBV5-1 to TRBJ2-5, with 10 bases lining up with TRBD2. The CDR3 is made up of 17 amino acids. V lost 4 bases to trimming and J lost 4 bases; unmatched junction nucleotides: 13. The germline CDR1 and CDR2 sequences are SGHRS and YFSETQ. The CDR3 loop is CASSPLTSGVVGETQYF. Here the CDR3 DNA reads TGCGCCAGCAGCCCTCTAACTAGCGGGGTGGTGGGAGAGACCCAGTACTTC.

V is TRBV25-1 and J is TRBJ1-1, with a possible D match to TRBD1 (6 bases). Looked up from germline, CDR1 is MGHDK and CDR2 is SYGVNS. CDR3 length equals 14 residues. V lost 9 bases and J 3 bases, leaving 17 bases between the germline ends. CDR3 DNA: TGTGCCAGTACCCAACAGGGCATGTACACTGAAGCTTTCTTT. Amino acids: CASTQQGMYTEAFF.

The CDR3 protein is CASSEVTGVEAFF. CDR3 nucleotide sequence: TGTGCCAGCAGTGAAGTCACCGGGGTGGAGGCTTTCTTT. V and J are TRBV25-1 and TRBJ1-1; D call uncertain. Germline V CDR1 and CDR2: MGHDK, SYGVNS. The V gene lost 2 bases and the J gene lost 11 bases, with 15 bases spanning the gap. This CDR3 has 13 residues.